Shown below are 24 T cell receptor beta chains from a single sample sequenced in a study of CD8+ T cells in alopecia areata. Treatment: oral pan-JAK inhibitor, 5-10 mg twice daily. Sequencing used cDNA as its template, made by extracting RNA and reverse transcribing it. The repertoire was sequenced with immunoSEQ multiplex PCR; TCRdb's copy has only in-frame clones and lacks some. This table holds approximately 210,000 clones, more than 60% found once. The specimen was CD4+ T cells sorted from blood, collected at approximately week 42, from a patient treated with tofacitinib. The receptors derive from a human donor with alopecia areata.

The CDR3 coding sequence is TGTGCCAGCAGCTTCTCGGATAATGAAAAACTGTTTTTT. It specifies CASSFSDNEKLFF. The chain is built from TRBV7-9 and TRBJ1-4; unclear D gene. Trimming removed 3 bases at V and 4 bases at J, with 6 bases between. CDR1 is SEHNR, CDR2 FQNEAQ, per germline (reference sequence). The CDR3 covers 13 residues.

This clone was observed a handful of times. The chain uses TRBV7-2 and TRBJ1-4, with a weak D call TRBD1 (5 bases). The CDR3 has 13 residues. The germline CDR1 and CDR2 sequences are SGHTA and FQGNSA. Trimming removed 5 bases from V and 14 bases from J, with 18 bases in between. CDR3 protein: CASSHSTEGSLFF. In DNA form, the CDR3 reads TGTGCCAGCAGCCATTCCACGGAGGGGAGTCTGTTTTTT.

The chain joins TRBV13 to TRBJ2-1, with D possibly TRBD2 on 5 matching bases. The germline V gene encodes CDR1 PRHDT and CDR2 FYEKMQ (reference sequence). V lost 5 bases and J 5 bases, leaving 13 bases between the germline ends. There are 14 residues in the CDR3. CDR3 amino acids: CASSKPLANNEQFF. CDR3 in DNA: TGTGCCAGCAGCAAGCCCCTAGCCAACAATGAGCAGTTCTTC.

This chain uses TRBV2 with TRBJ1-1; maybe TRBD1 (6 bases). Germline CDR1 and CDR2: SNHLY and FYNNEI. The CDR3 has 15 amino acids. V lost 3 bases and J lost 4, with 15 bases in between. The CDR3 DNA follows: TGTGCCAGCAGTGAGCCAGGGGCGTCGAGCACTGAAGCTTTCTTT. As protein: CASSEPGASSTEAFF. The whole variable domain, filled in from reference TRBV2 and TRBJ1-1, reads EPEVTQTPSHQVTQMGQEVILRCVPISNHLYFYWYRQILGQKVEFLVSFYNNEISEKSEIFDDQFSVERPDGSNFTLKIRSTKLEDSAMYFCASSEPGASSTEAFFGQGTRLTVV.

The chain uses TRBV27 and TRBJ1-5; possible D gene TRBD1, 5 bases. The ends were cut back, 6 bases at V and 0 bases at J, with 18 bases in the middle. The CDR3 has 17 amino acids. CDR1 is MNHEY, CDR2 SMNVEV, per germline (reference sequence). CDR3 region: CASSTRATVDSNQPQHF. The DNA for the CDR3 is TGTGCCAGCAGCACCCGGGCGACAGTTGATAGCAATCAGCCCCAGCATTTT.

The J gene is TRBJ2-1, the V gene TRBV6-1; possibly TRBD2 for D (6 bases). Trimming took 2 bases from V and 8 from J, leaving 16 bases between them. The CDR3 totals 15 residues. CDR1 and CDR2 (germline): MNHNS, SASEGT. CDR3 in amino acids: CASSEIGGIVYEQFF. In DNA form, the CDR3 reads TGTGCCAGCAGTGAAATCGGGGGTATTGTCTATGAGCAGTTCTTC.

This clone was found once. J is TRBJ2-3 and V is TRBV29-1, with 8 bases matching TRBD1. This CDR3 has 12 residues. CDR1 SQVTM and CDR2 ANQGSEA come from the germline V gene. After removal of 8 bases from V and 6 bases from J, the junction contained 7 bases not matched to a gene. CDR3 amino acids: CSQDRVDDTQYF. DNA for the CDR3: TGCAGCCAGGACAGGGTTGACGATACGCAGTATTTT.

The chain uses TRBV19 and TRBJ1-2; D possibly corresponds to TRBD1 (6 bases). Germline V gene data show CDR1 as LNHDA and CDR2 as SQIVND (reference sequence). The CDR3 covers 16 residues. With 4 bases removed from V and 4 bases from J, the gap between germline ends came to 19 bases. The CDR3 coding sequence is TGTGCCAGTAGTACCCACCCAGACAGGTACGGCTATGGCTACACCTTC. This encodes CASSTHPDRYGYGYTF.

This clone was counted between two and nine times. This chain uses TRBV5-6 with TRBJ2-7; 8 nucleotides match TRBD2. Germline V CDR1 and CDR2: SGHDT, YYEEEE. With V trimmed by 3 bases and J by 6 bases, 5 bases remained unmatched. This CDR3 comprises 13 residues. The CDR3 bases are TGTGCCAGCAGCTCCGGGACTAGGGGCGAGCAGTACTTC. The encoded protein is CASSSGTRGEQYF.

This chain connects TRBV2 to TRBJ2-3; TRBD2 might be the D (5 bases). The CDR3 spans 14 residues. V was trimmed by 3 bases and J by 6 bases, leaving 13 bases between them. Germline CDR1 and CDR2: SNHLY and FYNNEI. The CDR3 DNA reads TGTGCCAGCAGTGACCGGGCCTCGGGGGATACGCAGTATTTT. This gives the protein CASSDRASGDTQYF.

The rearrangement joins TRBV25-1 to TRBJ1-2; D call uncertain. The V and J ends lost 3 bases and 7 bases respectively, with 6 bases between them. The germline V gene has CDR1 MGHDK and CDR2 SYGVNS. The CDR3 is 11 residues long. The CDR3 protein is CASSDAAGYTF. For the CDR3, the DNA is TGTGCCAGCAGTGATGCGGCTGGCTACACCTTC.

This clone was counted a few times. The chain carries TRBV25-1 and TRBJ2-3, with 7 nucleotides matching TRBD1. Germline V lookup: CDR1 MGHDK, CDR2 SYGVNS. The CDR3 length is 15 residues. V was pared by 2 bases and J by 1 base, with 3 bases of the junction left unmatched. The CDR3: CASSELTGGTDTQYF. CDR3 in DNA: TGTGCCAGCAGTGAACTTACAGGGGGCACAGATACGCAGTATTTT.

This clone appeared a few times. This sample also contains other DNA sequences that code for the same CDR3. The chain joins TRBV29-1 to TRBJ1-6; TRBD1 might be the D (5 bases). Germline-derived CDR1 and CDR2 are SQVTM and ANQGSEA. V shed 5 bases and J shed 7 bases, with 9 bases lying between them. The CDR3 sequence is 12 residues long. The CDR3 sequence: CSVRQGNSPLHF. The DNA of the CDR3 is TGCAGCGTTCGCCAGGGCAATTCACCCCTCCACTTT.

CDR3 loop: CSADYGYTF. For the CDR3, the DNA is TGCAGTGCTGACTATGGCTACACCTTC. The chain combines TRBV20-1 with TRBJ1-2; the D is unclear. Per germline, CDR1 DFQATT and CDR2 SNEGSKA (reference sequence). The CDR3 extends over 9 amino acids. Trimming removed 5 bases at V and 3 bases at J, with 1 base between.

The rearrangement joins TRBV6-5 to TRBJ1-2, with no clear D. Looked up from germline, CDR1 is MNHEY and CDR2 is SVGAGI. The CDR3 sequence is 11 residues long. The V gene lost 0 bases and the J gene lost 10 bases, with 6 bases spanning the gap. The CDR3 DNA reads TGTGCCAGCAGTTACTCAGGGTTCTACACCTTC. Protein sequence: CASSYSGFYTF.

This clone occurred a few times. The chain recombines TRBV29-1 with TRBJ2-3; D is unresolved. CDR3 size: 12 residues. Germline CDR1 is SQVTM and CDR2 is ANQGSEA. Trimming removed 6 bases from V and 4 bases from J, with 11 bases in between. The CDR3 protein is CSVLGYADTQYF. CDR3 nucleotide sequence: TGCAGCGTCCTCGGCTATGCAGATACGCAGTATTTT.

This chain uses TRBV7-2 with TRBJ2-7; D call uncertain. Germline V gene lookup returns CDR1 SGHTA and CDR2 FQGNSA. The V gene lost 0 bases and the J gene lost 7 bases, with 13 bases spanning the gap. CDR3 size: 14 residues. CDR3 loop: CASSLAGSFEEQYF. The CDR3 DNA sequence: TGTGCCAGCAGCTTAGCGGGGTCCTTCGAAGAGCAGTACTTC.

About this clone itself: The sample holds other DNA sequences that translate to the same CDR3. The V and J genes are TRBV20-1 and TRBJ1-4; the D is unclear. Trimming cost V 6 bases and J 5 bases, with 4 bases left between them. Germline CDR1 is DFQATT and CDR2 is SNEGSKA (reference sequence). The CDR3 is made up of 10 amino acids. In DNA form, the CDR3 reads TGCAGTGCAAAGAATGAAAAACTGTTTTTT. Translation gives CSAKNEKLFF.

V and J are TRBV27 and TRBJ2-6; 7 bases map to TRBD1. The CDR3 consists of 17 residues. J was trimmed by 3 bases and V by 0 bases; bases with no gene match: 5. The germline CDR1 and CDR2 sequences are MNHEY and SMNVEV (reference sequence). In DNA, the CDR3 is TGTGCCAGCAGTTTATCCCCGACAGGGAATGGGGCCAACGTCCTGACTTTC. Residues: CASSLSPTGNGANVLTF.

CDR3 protein: CASSSLSGGNSPLHF. In DNA form, the CDR3 reads TGTGCCAGCAGCTCGCTTTCCGGGGGCAATTCACCCCTCCACTTT. The V and J genes are TRBV7-2 and TRBJ1-6; D may be TRBD1 (6 bases). Looked up from germline, CDR1 is SGHTA and CDR2 is FQGNSA. Trimming pared 4 bases from V and 7 bases from J, leaving 14 bases between. This CDR3 has 15 residues.

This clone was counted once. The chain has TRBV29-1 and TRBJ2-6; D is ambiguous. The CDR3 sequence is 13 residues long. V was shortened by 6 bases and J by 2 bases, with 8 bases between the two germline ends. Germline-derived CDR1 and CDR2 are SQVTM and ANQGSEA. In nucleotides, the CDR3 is TGCAGCGTCCAGGACGCTGGGGCCAACGTCCTGACTTTC. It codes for CSVQDAGANVLTF.

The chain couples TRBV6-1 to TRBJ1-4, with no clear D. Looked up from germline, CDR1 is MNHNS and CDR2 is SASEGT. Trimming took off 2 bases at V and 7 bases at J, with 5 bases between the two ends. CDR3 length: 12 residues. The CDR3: CASSENGEKLFF. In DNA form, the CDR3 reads TGTGCCAGCAGTGAAAATGGTGAAAAACTGTTTTTT.

The CDR3 protein is CASSLANNQPQHF. The CDR3 nucleotides read TGTGCCAGCAGCTTAGCCAACAATCAGCCCCAGCATTTT. V and J are TRBV7-8 and TRBJ1-5; D unresolved. The V and J ends lost 0 bases and 3 bases respectively, with 3 bases between them. Germline V gene lookup returns CDR1 SGHVS and CDR2 FQNEAQ. The CDR3 totals 13 residues.

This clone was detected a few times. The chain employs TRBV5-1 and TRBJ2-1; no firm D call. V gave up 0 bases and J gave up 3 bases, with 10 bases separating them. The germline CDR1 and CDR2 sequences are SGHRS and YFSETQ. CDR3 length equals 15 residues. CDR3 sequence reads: CASSLARSFYNEQFF. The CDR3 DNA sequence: TGCGCCAGCAGCTTGGCCCGTTCTTTCTACAATGAGCAGTTCTTC. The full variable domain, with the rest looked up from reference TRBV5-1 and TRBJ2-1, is KAGVTQTPRYLIKTRGQQVTLSCSPISGHRSVSWYQQTPGQGLQFLFEYFSETQRNKGNFPGRFSGRQFSNSRSEMNVSTLELGDSALYLCASSLARSFYNEQFFGPGTRLTVL.